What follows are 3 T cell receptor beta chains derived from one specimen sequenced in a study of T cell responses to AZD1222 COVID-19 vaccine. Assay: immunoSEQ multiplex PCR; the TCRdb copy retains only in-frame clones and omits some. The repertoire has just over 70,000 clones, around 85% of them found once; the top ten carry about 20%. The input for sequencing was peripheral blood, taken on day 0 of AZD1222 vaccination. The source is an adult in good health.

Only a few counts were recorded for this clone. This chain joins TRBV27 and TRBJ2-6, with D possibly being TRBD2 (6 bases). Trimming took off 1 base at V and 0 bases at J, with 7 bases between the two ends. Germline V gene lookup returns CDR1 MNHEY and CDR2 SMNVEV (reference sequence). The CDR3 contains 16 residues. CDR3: CASSLWRGSGANVLTF. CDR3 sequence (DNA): TGTGCCAGCAGTTTATGGAGGGGCTCTGGGGCCAACGTCCTGACTTTC. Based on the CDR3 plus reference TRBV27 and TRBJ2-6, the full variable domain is EAQVTQNPRYLITVTGKKLTVTCSQNMNHEYMSWYRQDPGLGLRQIYYSMNVEVTDKGDVPEGYKVSRKEKRNFPLILESPSPNQTSLYFCASSLWRGSGANVLTFGAGSRLTVL.

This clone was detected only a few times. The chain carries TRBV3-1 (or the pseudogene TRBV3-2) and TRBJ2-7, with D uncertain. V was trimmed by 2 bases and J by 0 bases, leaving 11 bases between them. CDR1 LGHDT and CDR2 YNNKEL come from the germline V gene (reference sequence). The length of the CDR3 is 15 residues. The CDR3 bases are TGTGCCAGCAGCCAATACGCCGGAAGCTCCTACGAGCAGTACTTC. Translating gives CASSQYAGSSYEQYF.

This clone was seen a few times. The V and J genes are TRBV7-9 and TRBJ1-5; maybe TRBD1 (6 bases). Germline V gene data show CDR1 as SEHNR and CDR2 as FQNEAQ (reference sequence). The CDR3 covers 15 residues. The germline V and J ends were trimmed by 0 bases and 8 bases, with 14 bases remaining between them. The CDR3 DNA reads TGTGCCAGCAGCTTAGCGGGGGCTGTGGGGGAGCCCCAGCATTTT. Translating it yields CASSLAGAVGEPQHF.